Following are 17 T cell receptor beta chains from one sample sequenced in a study of T cell responses to AZD1222 COVID-19 vaccine. Clones were read by immunoSEQ multiplex PCR, and TCRdb kept only the in-frame ones, dropping some. The sample yields tens of thousands of clones, about 78% seen once. The sequencing used peripheral blood, collected on day 0 of AZD1222 vaccination. These receptors all come from an adult in good health.

The gene calls are TRBV6-5 and TRBJ2-7; no reliable D call. V was trimmed by 4 bases and J by 2 bases, leaving 9 bases between them. This CDR3 comprises 13 residues. Germline V CDR1 and CDR2: MNHEY, SVGAGI. The DNA for the CDR3 is TGTGCCAGCAGTTCCCGAGGAGCCTACGAGCAGTACTTC. Its protein product is CASSSRGAYEQYF.

The chain combines TRBV7-2 with TRBJ1-2; 10 nucleotides line up with TRBD1. Germline-derived CDR1 and CDR2 are SGHTA and FQGNSA. The CDR3 is 15 residues long. The ends lost 5 bases at V and 0 bases at J; junction bases unmatched: 3. Here the CDR3 reads CASSEGTGANYGYTF. DNA for the CDR3: TGTGCCAGCAGCGAAGGGACAGGGGCTAACTATGGCTACACCTTC.

This clone appeared a single time. The V and J genes are TRBV2 and TRBJ2-3; tentative D call: TRBD1 (5 bases). The germline CDR1 and CDR2 sequences are SNHLY and FYNNEI. This CDR3 is 16 amino acids long. Trimming removed 6 bases from V and 3 bases from J, with 19 bases in between. CDR3 region: CASSDLATAGTDTQYF. For the CDR3, the DNA is TGTGCCAGCAGCGACCTGGCGACAGCAGGTACAGATACGCAGTATTTT.

The genes are TRBV6-5 and TRBJ2-7; the D gene could be TRBD1 or TRBD2 (5 bases each). The CDR3 is 15 residues long. V was shortened by 6 bases and J by 4 bases, with 19 bases between the two germline ends. CDR1 is MNHEY, CDR2 SVGAGI, per germline. This chain's CDR3 is CASSVSPRGLYEQYF. DNA for the CDR3: TGTGCCAGCAGCGTATCTCCTCGGGGCCTTTACGAGCAGTACTTC.

CDR3 protein: CASSLGQGGYGYTF. CDR3 nucleotide sequence: TGCGCCAGCAGCTTGGGGCAGGGAGGATATGGCTACACCTTC. The rearrangement links TRBV5-1 to TRBJ1-2; D might be TRBD1 (5 bases). This CDR3 has 14 amino acids. V lost 0 bases and J lost 5, with 11 bases in between. Per germline, CDR1 SGHRS and CDR2 YFSETQ.

This chain's CDR3 is CASSLSGTKQYF. For the CDR3, the DNA is TGTGCCAGCAGCCTGTCCGGGACGAAGCAGTACTTC. V is TRBV14 and J is TRBJ2-7; D possibly uses TRBD1 or TRBD2 (5 bases each). Per the germline V gene, CDR1 is SGHDN and CDR2 is FVKESK. The CDR3 loop spans 12 amino acids. V was pared by 4 bases and J by 8 bases, with 12 bases between.

This chain connects TRBV7-9 to TRBJ2-2; D perhaps matches TRBD1 (6 bases). This CDR3 region has 15 residues. Germline CDR1 SEHNR, CDR2 FQNEAQ (reference sequence). The V end lost 5 bases, the J end lost 3 bases, and 13 bases lay between the germline ends. CDR3 DNA sequence: TGTGCCAGCAGCCAGGGGCGGACAGACACCGGGGAGCTGTTTTTT. This translates into CASSQGRTDTGELFF. The full variable domain, completed using reference TRBV7-9 and TRBJ2-2, is DTGVSQNPRHKITKRGQNVTFRCDPISEHNRLYWYRQTLGQGPEFLTYFQNEAQLEKSRLLSDRFSAERPKGSFSTLEIQRTEQGDSAMYLCASSQGRTDTGELFFGEGSRLTVL.

The chain employs TRBV11-2 and TRBJ2-5; a weak D match, TRBD1 (6 bases). Germline CDR1 and CDR2: SGHAT and FQNNGV. The CDR3 consists of 14 residues. V lost 5 bases and J lost 2, with 12 bases in between. CDR3 bases: TGTGCCAGCAGCGCCTCCGGGACACAAGAGACCCAGTACTTC. Translating gives CASSASGTQETQYF. Full variable domain (missing parts from reference TRBV11-2 and TRBJ2-5): EAGVAQSPRYKIIEKRQSVAFWCNPISGHATLYWYQQILGQGPKLLIQFQNNGVVDDSQLPKDRFSAERLKGVDSTLKIQPAKLEDSAVYLCASSASGTQETQYFGPGTRLLVL.

This clone was found once. The chain combines TRBV6-5 with TRBJ1-1, with D possibly matching TRBD1 (5 bases). The germline V gene encodes CDR1 MNHEY and CDR2 SVGAGI. Trimming took off 3 bases at V and 1 base at J, with 9 bases between the two ends. The CDR3 is 14 residues long. The DNA of the CDR3 is TGTGCCAGCAGTTATACGACAGCGAACACTGAAGCTTTCTTT. Its protein product is CASSYTTANTEAFF.

The genes are TRBV30 and TRBJ1-5; D is unclear. This CDR3 spans 12 amino acids. V lost 3 bases and J 6 bases, leaving 9 bases between the germline ends. Germline loops: CDR1 GTSNPN, CDR2 SVGIG (reference sequence). CDR3: CAWSEKSQPQHF. CDR3 DNA sequence: TGTGCCTGGAGCGAGAAGAGTCAGCCCCAGCATTTT.

This clone was detected a few times. The chain employs TRBV13 and TRBJ1-1, with D tentatively TRBD1 (5 bases). Per the germline V gene, CDR1 is PRHDT and CDR2 is FYEKMQ (reference sequence). The CDR3 contains 13 residues. V lost 3 bases, J lost 5 bases, and 10 bases lay in between. The CDR3 spells CASSFWGVTEAFF. CDR3 DNA sequence: TGTGCCAGCAGCTTCTGGGGGGTTACTGAAGCTTTCTTT.

The rearrangement uses TRBV3-1 (or the pseudogene TRBV3-2) and TRBJ2-2; D not resolved. Germline assignment: CDR1 LGHDT and CDR2 YNNKEL (reference sequence). This CDR3 has 14 residues. V lost 1 base and J 7 bases, leaving 10 bases between the germline ends. The CDR3 spells CASSQVRLGGELFF. The CDR3 DNA is TGTGCCAGCAGCCAAGTCAGGTTAGGCGGGGAGCTGTTTTTT.

The V call is TRBV4-1, the J call TRBJ2-7; D is unclear. Germline V gene lookup returns CDR1 MGHRA and CDR2 YSYEKL. The CDR3 contains 16 residues. Trimming left V 0 bases short and J 1 base short, with 13 bases between. CDR3 sequence: CASSQDGLVGSYEQYF. CDR3 nucleotides: TGCGCCAGCAGCCAAGATGGGCTAGTCGGGTCCTACGAGCAGTACTTC.

This clone was observed a few times. V is TRBV6-5 and J is TRBJ2-1; the match to TRBD2 covers 10 bases. V gave up 7 bases and J gave up 7 bases; unmatched junction bases: 7. Germline V gives CDR1 MNHEY, CDR2 SVGAGI. CDR3 length: 14 residues. CDR3 residues: CASNRLAGMNEQFF. CDR3 bases: TGTGCCAGCAATAGACTAGCGGGTATGAATGAGCAGTTCTTC.

The chain links TRBV7-8 to TRBJ2-3; D may be TRBD1 (5 bases). This CDR3 region has 17 residues. Germline values: CDR1 SGHVS, CDR2 FQNEAQ. V lost 3 bases and J lost 0, with 16 bases in between. The CDR3 reads CASSFSGDSGSTDTQYF. The CDR3 bases are TGTGCCAGCAGCTTCTCCGGAGACAGTGGTAGCACAGATACGCAGTATTTT.

CDR3 coding DNA: TGTGCCAGCACCACGGACGTCTACAATGAGCAGTTCTTC. Amino acids: CASTTDVYNEQFF. This chain links TRBV12-3 or TRBV12-4 with TRBJ2-1; no clear D gene. The CDR3 consists of 13 residues. V lost 7 bases and J lost 3, with 10 bases in between.

The chain joins TRBV30 to TRBJ1-2, with a weak D call TRBD1 (5 bases). There are 13 residues in the CDR3. V dropped 2 bases and J dropped 14 bases, with 21 bases sitting between them. CDR1 GTSNPN and CDR2 SVGIG come from the germline V gene (reference sequence). CDR3 residues: CAWSSGTESGGTF. CDR3 DNA: TGTGCCTGGAGTTCCGGGACTGAGAGTGGCGGGACCTTC.